In its sample, the clone carrying this T cell receptor beta chain was seen a few times. Antigen: not known. The data are from a study of a mutant IDH1 vaccine in newly diagnosed glioma. The assay was immunoSEQ multiplex PCR, and TCRdb's table has in-frame clones only and misses some. The sample has around 60,000 clones, 70% to 90% seen once. The time point is: week 23, last vaccination. The content of each vaccine dose was 300 ug of mutant IDH1 20-mer peptide, and topical imiquimod accompanied it. The length of the CDR3 is 17 residues. Trimming cost V 4 bases and J 0 bases; bases outside gene matches: 9. Germline CDR1 SNHLY, CDR2 FYNNEI.

The specimen comprised PBMCs, sampled from a glioma patient whose treatment included an IDH1 peptide vaccine. This TCR was sampled from a man between 25 and 39 years old with glioma. The chain recombines TRBV2 with TRBJ2-4; 7 nucleotides match TRBD2. The CDR3 sequence is CASSGELGGGAKNIQYF. The CDR3 coding sequence is TGTGCCAGCAGTGGGGAGCTGGGCGGGGGAGCCAAAAACATTCAGTACTTC.